This TCR beta chain stems from a study of T cells of healthy individuals. Only a few counts were recorded for this clonotype. Unmatched junction bases numbered 1, after V lost 6 bases and J lost 6 bases. The CDR3 has 13 amino acids. TCRdb re-called the 5' RACE reads with MiXCR, one entry per CDR3 protein. The profile shows 60,000 to 70,000 distinct CDR3 sequences, 15% to 20% of them singletons. This sequence joins TRBV12-3 or TRBV12-4 and TRBJ2-1; 11 bases are a match to TRBD2. This TCR was recovered from a human donor in good health. CDR3 DNA: TGTGCCAGCAGACTAGCGGGAGTCAATGAGCAGTTCTTC. Protein: CASRLAGVNEQFF.